The entry below gives a single TCR beta chain sequence along with its context. The antigen remains unidentified. Only in-frame clones appear in the TCRdb table, and some are missing; sequencing was by immunoSEQ multiplex PCR. The sample lists fewer than 1.6 million clones, about 98.5% occurring once. V lost 6 bases and J lost 3, with 14 bases in between. The germline V gene has CDR1 MNHEY and CDR2 SVGAGI. The CDR3 runs to 15 residues. This entry belongs to a study of shared clonotypes between healthy human individuals. Study findings and constraints: Sorted-subset sequencing was shown by rarefaction to be incomplete despite large depth. Among donors, sharing of clonotypes was expected to be affected by sequencing depth.

Splitting the CD4+ cells yielded a CD45RA+ naive subset and a CD45RA-negative memory subset. The sample comprised naive CD4+ T cells sorted from blood. Subset of the sample: CD45RA+ positively selected. The chain joins TRBV6-5 to TRBJ2-2, with unresolved D. The TCR originated in a man aged 25 to 40 in good health. The CDR3 DNA follows: TGTGCCAGCAGGGCCCTGGTCGGATACACCGGGGAGCTGTTTTTT. It translates to CASRALVGYTGELFF.